A single sample gave rise to the 32 T cell receptor beta chains below, sequenced in a study of cytomegalovirus exposure and HLA in healthy donors. The PCR was carried out with 60 Vbeta primers and 13 Jbeta primers. Sequencing was performed with immunoSEQ multiplex PCR; in TCRdb, only in-frame clones are kept and a portion is missing. The sample records about 90,000 clones, about 70% being singletons. The sample consisted of PBMCs. Receptor source: a man under 40 in good health and CMV-seronegative.

This clone was seen only a few times. The genes are TRBV5-4 and TRBJ1-2, with TRBD1 as a possible D gene (5 bases). This CDR3 region has 16 residues. Germline lookup yields CDR1 SGHNT and CDR2 YYREEE (reference sequence). Trimming shortened V by 1 base and J by 7 bases, and 20 bases separated the two germline ends. CDR3 sequence: CASSLKGQGGEAGYTF. The DNA for the CDR3 is TGTGCCAGCAGCTTGAAGGGGCAGGGCGGGGAGGCTGGCTACACCTTC.

The chain combines TRBV6-6 with TRBJ2-7; 7 bases fit TRBD2. This CDR3 contains 14 residues. The V and J ends lost 2 bases and 5 bases, in that order; junction bases with no gene match: 6. Looked up from germline, CDR1 is MNHNY and CDR2 is SVGAGI (reference sequence). DNA of the CDR3: TGTGCCAGCAGTTACGCGGGGGTAGCCCACGAGCAGTACTTC. Translated, it gives CASSYAGVAHEQYF.

V and J are TRBV7-2 and TRBJ2-7; D is uncertain. Trimming stripped 5 bases from V and 5 bases from J, with 10 bases between. Looked up from germline, CDR1 is SGHTA and CDR2 is FQGNSA. The CDR3 contains 12 residues. CDR3 loop: CASSLDRDEQYF. The CDR3 nucleotides read TGTGCCAGCAGCCTAGATCGGGACGAGCAGTACTTC.

The rearrangement links TRBV12-2 to TRBJ2-3; TRBD2, the table's D call, was not compared with the DNA. TRBV12-2 is a pseudogene. This CDR3 has 17 amino acids. The CDR3 bases are TGTGCAAGTCGCTTAGACCCGGTAGCGGGACGCACAGATACGCAGTATTTT. Protein: CASRLDPVAGRTDTQYF.

The chain links TRBV29-1 to TRBJ1-3; 7 nucleotides match TRBD1. Germline V gives CDR1 SQVTM, CDR2 ANQGSEA. Losses at the gene ends were 6 bases for V and 2 bases for J; bases not matched to a gene: 13. There are 16 residues in the CDR3. The CDR3 DNA is TGCAGCGTCGACCGGGGACAGAGCGCGACTGGAAACACCATATATTTT. The encoded protein is CSVDRGQSATGNTIYF.

The chain is built from TRBV19 and TRBJ2-3, with 7 bases matching TRBD2. The germline V gene has CDR1 LNHDA and CDR2 SQIVND (reference sequence). The CDR3 covers 14 residues. Trimming at V came to 5 bases and at J to 3 bases, leaving 5 bases not matched to a gene. CDR3 sequence (DNA): TGTGCCAGTAGTGAAGCGGGATCGACAGATACGCAGTATTTT. Translated, it gives CASSEAGSTDTQYF.

The chain joins TRBV7-6 to TRBJ2-7, with no clear D. CDR3 length equals 14 residues. Germline loops: CDR1 SGHVS, CDR2 FNYEAQ. Trimming pared 6 bases from V and 0 bases from J, leaving 12 bases between. In DNA form, the CDR3 reads TGTGCCAGCAGTTCCCAGTCCCACTCCTACGAGCAGTACTTC. It translates to CASSSQSHSYEQYF. Combining the CDR3 with reference TRBV7-6 and TRBJ2-7 gives the whole variable domain GAGVSQSPRYKVTKRGQDVALRCDPISGHVSLYWYRQALGQGPEFLTYFNYEAQQDKSGLPNDRFSAERPEGSISTLTIQRTEQRDSAMYRCASSSQSHSYEQYFGPGTRLTVT.

This clone was detected only a few times. V is TRBV4-1 and J is TRBJ2-7; 15 bases match TRBD2. The CDR3 totals 19 residues. J lost 0 bases, V lost 0 bases, and 6 bases had no gene match. Germline lookup yields CDR1 MGHRA and CDR2 YSYEKL. The CDR3 coding sequence is TGCGCCAGCAGCCAAGAAGGGACTAGCGGGAGGTGGCCCTCCTACGAGCAGTACTTC. Translated: CASSQEGTSGRWPSYEQYF.

This rearrangement joins TRBV6-5 to TRBJ2-3; 8 bases align to TRBD1. Germline loops: CDR1 MNHEY, CDR2 SVGAGI. V was pared by 4 bases and J by 6 bases, with 9 bases of the junction left unmatched. The CDR3 is 15 amino acids. CDR3 DNA sequence: TGTGCCAGCAGTTCACAGGGGGTCCCGGCTGATACGCAGTATTTT. Encoded protein: CASSSQGVPADTQYF.

J is TRBJ1-2 and V is TRBV27; 7 bases line up with TRBD1. The germline V gene has CDR1 MNHEY and CDR2 SMNVEV (reference sequence). The junction had 7 bases not matched to a gene; V was cut back by 8 bases and J by 4 bases. The CDR3 sequence is 13 residues long. CDR3 DNA: TGTGCCAGCGGATTAAACAGGGGCTATGGCTACACCTTC. Translating gives CASGLNRGYGYTF.

This clone showed up just a few times. The chain has TRBV11-3 and TRBJ1-1; D gene ambiguous. CDR3 size: 17 residues. V shed 4 bases and J shed 3 bases, with 21 bases lying between them. The V gene's germline CDR1 is SGHNT and CDR2 YENEEA. The CDR3 loop is CASSYRRRSPPHTEAFF. CDR3 bases: TGTGCCAGCAGCTACAGACGAAGGTCACCACCCCACACTGAAGCTTTCTTT.

This clone was observed a few times. The chain carries TRBV27 and TRBJ2-7; 7 bases agree with TRBD1. The CDR3 totals 15 residues. J was trimmed by 1 base and V by 6 bases; bases with no gene match: 9. Per germline, CDR1 MNHEY and CDR2 SMNVEV (reference sequence). The DNA of the CDR3 is TGTGCCAGCAGGACCCCGGACAGGTTTTCCTACGAGCAGTACTTC. As protein: CASRTPDRFSYEQYF.

In its sample, this clone was seen once. The chain couples TRBV4-1 to TRBJ2-5; 15 positions agree with TRBD2. CDR1 MGHRA and CDR2 YSYEKL come from the germline V gene. V lost 3 bases to trimming and J lost 5 bases; unmatched junction nucleotides: 4. The CDR3 runs to 16 residues. The CDR3 loop reads CASSQGTSGGRETQYF. The CDR3 DNA reads as TGCGCCAGCAGCCAGGGGACTAGCGGGGGGCGCGAGACCCAGTACTTC.

The chain uses TRBV7-9 and TRBJ2-7; D remains unclear. The CDR3 runs to 14 residues. Germline values: CDR1 SEHNR, CDR2 FQNEAQ (reference sequence). Trimming pared 2 bases from V and 2 bases from J, leaving 10 bases between. The CDR3 DNA reads as TGTGCCAGCAGCTTACCACGAGGAACCTACGAGCAGTACTTC. Encoded protein: CASSLPRGTYEQYF.

The chain is built from TRBV5-6 and TRBJ2-1; the D gene is possibly TRBD1 (5 bases). The CDR3 is 16 residues long. The V end lost 1 base, the J end lost 0 bases, and 11 bases lay between the germline ends. From germline, CDR1 is SGHDT and CDR2 YYEEEE. As DNA, the CDR3 is TGTGCCAGCAGCTTGTTGGCTGGGGCCTCCTACAATGAGCAGTTCTTC. Its protein is CASSLLAGASYNEQFF.

V gene TRBV7-9 combines with J gene TRBJ1-4; 7 positions match TRBD1. The V gene end was trimmed by 8 bases and the J gene end by 7 bases; junction bases not matched to a gene: 10. CDR3 length: 14 amino acids. Germline values: CDR1 SEHNR, CDR2 FQNEAQ (reference sequence). CDR3 protein: CASGIGTEGEKLFF. In DNA, the CDR3 is TGTGCCAGCGGTATAGGGACAGAAGGTGAAAAACTGTTTTTT.

This clone was seen only once. The chain has TRBV2 and TRBJ2-7; TRBD1 is a possible D gene (5 bases). Germline CDR1 SNHLY, CDR2 FYNNEI. The CDR3 contains 14 residues. The V end lost 1 base, the J end lost 0 bases, and 7 bases lay between the germline ends. CDR3 bases: TGTGCCAGCAGTGAAGGGCAGGGCTCCTACGAGCAGTACTTC. As protein: CASSEGQGSYEQYF.

This clone was observed a single time. The V call is TRBV6-5, the J call TRBJ2-2; D remains unclear. CDR1 and CDR2 (germline): MNHEY, SVGAGI. V was pared by 4 bases and J by 3 bases, with 6 bases between. The CDR3 sequence is 13 residues long. DNA for the CDR3: TGTGCCAGCAGTTCTCGGGACACCGGGGAGCTGTTTTTT. Its translation: CASSSRDTGELFF.

This chain connects TRBV19 to TRBJ2-5; 9 bases are a match to TRBD2. Unmatched junction bases numbered 7, after V lost 7 bases and J lost 4 bases. The CDR3 consists of 14 residues. Germline V gene lookup returns CDR1 LNHDA and CDR2 SQIVND (reference sequence). The CDR3 is CASKGSGSGETQYF. The CDR3 coding sequence is TGTGCCAGTAAGGGTAGCGGGAGCGGAGAGACCCAGTACTTC. The variable domain in full, with the rest retrieved from reference TRBV19 and TRBJ2-5, is DGGITQSPKYLFRKEGQNVTLSCEQNLNHDAMYWYRQDPGQGLRLIYYSQIVNDFQKGDIAEGYSVSREKKESFPLTVTSAQKNPTAFYLCASKGSGSGETQYFGPGTRLLVL.

The genes are TRBV9 and TRBJ2-2, with 7 bases that match TRBD1. The CDR3 is 15 amino acids. Trimming removed 2 bases from V and 5 bases from J; junction bases left unmatched: 6. Germline V lookup: CDR1 SGDLS, CDR2 YYNGEE. DNA of the CDR3: TGTGCCAGCAGCGTCGGGGACAGACATACCGGGGAGCTGTTTTTT. Its translation: CASSVGDRHTGELFF.

The V and J genes are TRBV5-4 and TRBJ2-7; 7 bases are a match to TRBD1. J lost 2 bases, V lost 0 bases, and 5 bases had no gene match. This CDR3 spans 15 amino acids. Germline V lookup: CDR1 SGHNT, CDR2 YYREEE (reference sequence). The CDR3 DNA sequence: TGTGCCAGCAGCTTGGGACAGGGCAATACCTACGAGCAGTACTTC. Its protein product is CASSLGQGNTYEQYF.

J is TRBJ2-7 and V is TRBV6-1; tentatively, D is TRBD1 (6 bases). Looked up from germline, CDR1 is MNHNS and CDR2 is SASEGT. This CDR3 is built from 16 residues. Trimming removed 2 bases at V and 4 bases at J, with 18 bases between. The CDR3 region has the DNA TGTGCCAGCAGTGAAATGGGGGCTAGCTCGTCTTACGAGCAGTACTTC. Protein: CASSEMGASSSYEQYF.

The chain is built from TRBV11-2 and TRBJ1-6, with a tentative D call TRBD1 (5 bases). The germline V gene has CDR1 SGHAT and CDR2 FQNNGV. V lost 1 base to trimming and J lost 3 bases, with 10 bases between them. The CDR3 is made up of 16 amino acids. The CDR3 sequence is CASSLGDWGYNSPLHF. In nucleotides, the CDR3 is TGTGCCAGCAGCTTAGGGGACTGGGGCTATAATTCACCCCTCCACTTT.

This chain links TRBV25-1 with TRBJ1-5; no definite D call. Germline V lookup: CDR1 MGHDK, CDR2 SYGVNS. Trimming shortened V by 2 bases and J by 0 bases, and 11 bases separated the two germline ends. The CDR3 runs 16 residues. This chain's CDR3 is CASSEIVPYSNQPQHF. The CDR3 DNA reads as TGTGCCAGCAGTGAAATCGTTCCCTATAGCAATCAGCCCCAGCATTTT.

J is TRBJ2-7 and V is TRBV4-3; D remains unclear. Germline lookup yields CDR1 LGHNA and CDR2 YSLEER. Trimming removed 0 bases at V and 3 bases at J, with 6 bases between. This CDR3 spans 13 amino acids. CDR3 nucleotide sequence: TGCGCCAGCAGCCAAGATTCAGTCTACGAGCAGTACTTC. It yields the protein CASSQDSVYEQYF.

This clone appeared a few times. V is TRBV2 and J is TRBJ1-1; a possible D gene is TRBD1 (6 bases). The V end lost 6 bases, the J end lost 1 base, and 12 bases lay between the germline ends. CDR1 and CDR2 (germline): SNHLY, FYNNEI. The length of the CDR3 is 14 residues. CDR3: CASSRTVANTEAFF. In DNA, the CDR3 is TGTGCCAGCAGCCGGACAGTCGCGAACACTGAAGCTTTCTTT. Variable domain in full (rest from reference TRBV2 and TRBJ1-1): EPEVTQTPSHQVTQMGQEVILRCVPISNHLYFYWYRQILGQKVEFLVSFYNNEISEKSEIFDDQFSVERPDGSNFTLKIRSTKLEDSAMYFCASSRTVANTEAFFGQGTRLTVV.

V and J are TRBV7-9 and TRBJ2-5; 9 nucleotides align to TRBD2. Germline CDR1 SEHNR, CDR2 FQNEAQ (reference sequence). With 5 bases clipped from V and 3 bases from J, the junction kept 4 bases outside the gene matches. The CDR3 extends over 14 amino acids. CDR3: CASSRRTSEETQYF. CDR3 in DNA: TGTGCCAGCAGCCGTAGGACTAGCGAAGAGACCCAGTACTTC.

This chain links TRBV29-1 with TRBJ1-1, with 9 positions matching TRBD1. The CDR3 consists of 16 residues. Germline V CDR1 and CDR2: SQVTM, ANQGSEA. Germline trimming cut 6 bases from V and 4 bases from J; bases unmatched to any gene: 15. The CDR3 DNA follows: TGCAGCGTAGCGGGACAGGGAAGAGAGATTGGCACTGAAGCTTTCTTT. Encoded protein: CSVAGQGREIGTEAFF.

This clone was observed a few times. This chain uses TRBV25-1 with TRBJ2-2; the match to TRBD1 covers 8 bases. Germline V gene data show CDR1 as MGHDK and CDR2 as SYGVNS. This CDR3 is built from 15 residues. With 6 bases clipped from V and 2 bases from J, the junction kept 5 bases outside the gene matches. The DNA of the CDR3 is TGTGCCAGCAGCGACCCAGGGGGCAACACCGGGGAGCTGTTTTTT. Amino acid sequence: CASSDPGGNTGELFF.

The rearrangement uses TRBV28 and TRBJ1-5, with D unclear. Trimming pared 3 bases from V and 6 bases from J, leaving 15 bases between. The CDR3 covers 15 residues. Germline lookup yields CDR1 MDHEN and CDR2 SYDVKM. CDR3 in DNA: TGTGCCAGCAGTTTGTCAACTTCGCCCGGTCAGCCCCAGCATTTT. This sequence encodes CASSLSTSPGQPQHF.

This clone was seen a handful of times. The chain employs TRBV4-1 and TRBJ2-7, with D unclear. Germline assignment: CDR1 MGHRA and CDR2 YSYEKL. The CDR3 is made up of 15 amino acids. Trimming shortened V by 1 base and J by 0 bases, and 10 bases separated the two germline ends. CDR3 region: CASSQVTQYSYEQYF. CDR3 bases: TGCGCCAGCAGCCAAGTAACACAGTACTCCTACGAGCAGTACTTC.

This CDR3 reads CASSLGRGNTEAFF. For the CDR3, the DNA is TGTGCCAGCAGCTTAGGGCGGGGGAACACTGAAGCTTTCTTT. This chain uses TRBV13 with TRBJ1-1, with no clear D. The CDR3 sequence is 14 residues long. V lost 0 bases and J lost 1, with 6 bases in between. The V gene's germline CDR1 is PRHDT and CDR2 FYEKMQ (reference sequence).